Listed below are T cell receptor beta chains from one sample, sequenced in a study of identical twins. TCRdb fed the 5' RACE reads into MiXCR, producing one record per CDR3 protein. The repertoire holds under 450,000 distinct CDR3 sequences, with approximately 17% as singletons. Sequencing input: naive T cells sorted from blood. These receptors were taken from a middle-aged man in good health. Each CDR3 is given with its conserved first and last residue. D genes are given only for firm matches. Size is stated for part of the rows, as once, few or many counts, or as a class when the clone is expanded.

J gene	CDR3 length	V gene	clone size	D gene	CDR3 protein	CDR3 DNA
TRBJ2-1	16	TRBV25-1	few	TRBD1	CASSPVGGQGSNEQFF	TGTGCCAGCAGCCCAGTCGGGGGACAGGGGAGCAATGAGCAGTTCTTC
TRBJ2-7	14	TRBV25-1	many	-	CASSQVGAAYEQYF	TGTGCCAGCAGCCAGGTAGGGGCGGCCTACGAGCAGTACTTC
TRBJ2-1	14	TRBV12-3/TRBV12-4	few	-	CASSSGTPKGEQFF	TGTGCCAGCAGTTCCGGGACCCCGAAGGGTGAGCAGTTCTTC
TRBJ2-1	14	TRBV20-1	once	-	CSARRSPNYIEQFF	TGCAGTGCTAGAAGATCTCCGAACTACATCGAGCAGTTCTTC
TRBJ1-1	13	TRBV12-3/TRBV12-4	few	TRBD1	CASRTQGWAEAFF	TGTGCCAGCAGGACACAGGGGTGGGCTGAAGCTTTCTTT
TRBJ2-1	16	TRBV7-2	few	TRBD1	CASTSQGGGTYNEQFF	TGTGCCAGCACCTCACAGGGGGGCGGGACTTACAATGAGCAGTTCTTC
TRBJ1-2	15	TRBV7-2	many	TRBD1	CASSPGQGRGYGYTF	TGTGCCAGCAGCCCCGGACAGGGAAGAGGCTATGGCTACACCTTC
TRBJ2-1	14	TRBV5-1	many	-	CASSLGGRYNEQFF	TGCGCCAGCAGCTTGGGTGGACGGTACAATGAGCAGTTCTTC
TRBJ1-1	14	TRBV5-1	once	-	CASSLVPGESEAFF	TGCGCCAGCAGCTTGGTTCCAGGGGAGTCTGAAGCTTTCTTT
TRBJ1-2	16	TRBV4-1	many	-	CASSQVPLGRDYGYTF	TGCGCCAGCAGCCAAGTTCCACTTGGAAGGGACTATGGCTACACCTTC
TRBJ2-3	18	TRBV11-2	-	TRBD2	CASSTSYAPGLVTDTQYF	TGTGCCAGCAGCACCAGTTACGCCCCGGGACTAGTCACAGATACGCAGTATTTT
TRBJ2-7	15	TRBV20-1	many	-	CSARERGPGYYEQYF	TGCAGTGCTAGAGAACGGGGGCCAGGGTACTACGAGCAGTACTTC
TRBJ2-5	13	TRBV4-1	many	-	CASSQLHLGTQYF	TGCGCCAGCAGCCAATTACACCTTGGAACCCAGTACTTC
TRBJ2-1	17	TRBV20-1	many	TRBD2	CSARVRTSASSYNEQFF	TGCAGTGCTAGAGTACGGACTAGCGCAAGCTCCTACAATGAGCAGTTCTTC
TRBJ1-4	19	TRBV20-1	once	-	CSARPILGQGLTNEKLFFF	-
TRBJ2-5	15	TRBV20-1	-	-	CSARPTGKVAETQYF	TGCAGTGCTAGGCCAACAGGGAAAGTGGCAGAGACCCAGTACTTC
TRBJ1-2	15	TRBV4-1	few	-	CASSQEEGNSYGYTF	TGCGCCAGCAGCCAAGAGGAGGGTAATTCGTATGGCTACACCTTC
TRBJ2-7	18	TRBV27	-	-	CASSLSGVGGGWSYEQYF	TGTGCCAGCAGTTTATCGGGGGTGGGGGGCGGTTGGAGTTACGAGCAGTACTTC
TRBJ2-6	16	TRBV6-2/TRBV6-3	many	-	CASRNQGSSGANVLTF	TGTGCCAGCAGAAACCAGGGGAGCTCTGGGGCCAACGTCCTGACTTTC
TRBJ2-2	14	TRBV29-1	many	-	CSAKRQGNTGELFF	TGCAGCGCAAAGAGGCAGGGTAACACCGGGGAGCTGTTTTTT
TRBJ2-5	16	TRBV27	-	TRBD2	CASSLMRGGGPETQYF	TGTGCCAGCAGTTTAATGCGCGGGGGAGGGCCAGAGACCCAGTACTTC
TRBJ2-3	13	TRBV25-1	-	-	CASSDQYADTQYF	TGTGCCAGCAGTGACCAATACGCAGATACGCAGTATTTT
TRBJ1-5	13	TRBV6-1	few	-	CASSEATNQPQHF	TGTGCCAGCAGTGAAGCAACCAATCAGCCCCAGCATTTT
TRBJ2-7	14	TRBV20-1	many	-	CSAIKGAETYEQYF	TGCAGTGCTATTAAAGGAGCGGAGACCTACGAGCAGTACTTC
TRBJ2-6	16	TRBV5-1	-	-	CASSLGWGAGANVLTF	TGCGCCAGCAGCTTGGGATGGGGGGCTGGGGCCAACGTCCTGACTTTC
TRBJ2-1	13	TRBV11-2	few	-	CASSLQRQGEQFF	TGTGCCAGCAGCTTACAACGGCAGGGAGAGCAGTTCTTC
TRBJ2-2	15	TRBV27	many	-	CASSPGMSVTGELFF	TGTGCCAGCAGTCCCGGCATGAGCGTGACCGGGGAGCTGTTTTTT
TRBJ2-1	15	TRBV18	-	TRBD1	CASSPGQGLGLEQFF	TGTGCCAGCTCCCCGGGACAGGGGTTAGGTTTGGAGCAGTTCTTC
TRBJ2-5	15	TRBV18	-	-	CASSRQGGGKETQYF	TGTGCCAGCTCACGTCAGGGAGGGGGTAAAGAGACCCAGTACTTC
TRBJ2-7	14	TRBV6-4	-	-	CASSGQSAPYEQYF	TGTGCCAGCAGCGGACAATCCGCCCCCTACGAGCAGTACTTC
TRBJ2-1	18	TRBV28	-	TRBD2	CASSSLLLTSGWYNEQFF	TGTGCCAGCAGTTCCCTCCTACTTACTAGCGGGTGGTACAATGAGCAGTTCTTC
TRBJ2-7	13	TRBV20-1	-	TRBD2	CSAPLAGAWEQYF	TGCAGTGCTCCACTAGCGGGAGCTTGGGAGCAGTACTTC
TRBJ2-7	14	TRBV5-1	few	TRBD2	CASSLAAGSYEQYF	TGCGCCAGCAGCTTGGCAGCGGGATCTTACGAGCAGTACTTC
TRBJ2-2	18	TRBV28	-	TRBD2	CASSFRTSGGSNTGELFF	TGTGCCAGCAGTTTCAGGACTAGCGGGGGTTCGAACACCGGGGAGCTGTTTTTT
TRBJ2-1	16	TRBV14	few	-	CASSQYPGSSYNEQFF	TGTGCCAGCAGCCAATACCCAGGAAGCTCCTACAATGAGCAGTTCTTC
TRBJ2-2	14	TRBV2	-	-	CASSEDPGTGELFF	TGTGCCAGCAGTGAGGACCCCGGAACCGGGGAGCTGTTTTTT
TRBJ2-5	12	TRBV12-3/TRBV12-4	-	-	CASTSPGETQYF	TGTGCCAGCACCTCCCCAGGAGAGACCCAGTACTTC
TRBJ2-3	13	TRBV10-3	few	-	CAISLQVTDTQYF	TGTGCCATCAGCCTCCAGGTAACAGATACGCAGTATTTT
TRBJ1-4	15	TRBV10-3	many	TRBD1	CAIRQGRTTNEKLFF	TGTGCCATCAGACAGGGGAGGACAACTAATGAAAAACTGTTTTTT
TRBJ2-3	13	TRBV2	few	TRBD2	CASRPRGEDTQYF	TGTGCCAGCAGGCCCCGGGGGGAAGATACGCAGTATTTT
TRBJ2-4	16	TRBV5-1	-	-	CASSLGQTLAKNIQYF	TGCGCCAGCAGCTTGGGGCAAACTCTAGCCAAAAACATTCAGTACTTC
TRBJ2-7	13	TRBV3-1	-	-	CASSQLSGAEQYF	TGTGCCAGCAGCCAACTATCGGGGGCCGAGCAGTACTTC
TRBJ2-2	14	TRBV7-2	many	-	CASRRDSNTGELFF	TGTGCCAGCAGACGGGACTCGAACACCGGGGAGCTGTTTTTT
TRBJ2-7	15	TRBV2	many	TRBD2	CASSPGVAGGYEQYF	TGTGCCAGCTCTCCTGGGGTGGCCGGGGGGTACGAGCAGTACTTC
TRBJ2-3	18	TRBV20-1	many	TRBD2	CSARALPGRGSSTDTQYF	TGCAGTGCTAGAGCTCTCCCCGGGAGGGGCTCTAGCACAGATACGCAGTATTTT
TRBJ2-1	15	TRBV7-2	few	TRBD2	CASSLLAGVLNEQFF	TGTGCCAGCAGCTTACTAGCGGGAGTTTTGAATGAGCAGTTCTTC
TRBJ2-5	15	TRBV20-1	many	TRBD2	CSPTQSGRAPETQYF	TGCAGTCCTACACAAAGCGGGAGGGCCCCAGAGACCCAGTACTTC
TRBJ1-1	15	TRBV12-3/TRBV12-4	few	-	CASSPGGGGNTEAFF	TGTGCCAGCAGCCCTGGGGGAGGGGGTAACACTGAAGCTTTCTTT
TRBJ2-7	16	TRBV2	many	TRBD2	CASSVVAGTLSYEQYF	TGTGCCAGCAGTGTGGTAGCGGGGACATTATCCTACGAGCAGTACTTC
TRBJ2-5	13	TRBV28	-	-	CASSLAAEETQYF	TGTGCCAGCAGTTTAGCGGCGGAAGAGACCCAGTACTTC
TRBJ1-2	14	TRBV12-3/TRBV12-4	many	-	CASSERGIFYGYTF	TGTGCCAGCAGCGAAAGAGGGATCTTCTATGGCTACACCTTC
TRBJ2-7	13	TRBV10-3	many	-	CAISEVRFGEQYF	TGTGCCATCAGTGAAGTTCGGTTTGGCGAGCAGTACTTC
TRBJ2-1	15	TRBV5-5	few	-	CASREGPVLASEQFF	TGTGCCAGCAGAGAAGGCCCCGTTTTAGCGAGTGAGCAGTTCTTC
TRBJ1-6	15	TRBV11-2	-	-	CASSPGTVDNSPLHF	TGTGCCAGCAGCCCAGGGACGGTAGATAATTCACCCCTCCACTTT
TRBJ2-7	14	TRBV20-1	many	TRBD1	CSATGTGSSYEQYF	TGCAGTGCTACCGGGACAGGGAGCTCCTACGAGCAGTACTTC